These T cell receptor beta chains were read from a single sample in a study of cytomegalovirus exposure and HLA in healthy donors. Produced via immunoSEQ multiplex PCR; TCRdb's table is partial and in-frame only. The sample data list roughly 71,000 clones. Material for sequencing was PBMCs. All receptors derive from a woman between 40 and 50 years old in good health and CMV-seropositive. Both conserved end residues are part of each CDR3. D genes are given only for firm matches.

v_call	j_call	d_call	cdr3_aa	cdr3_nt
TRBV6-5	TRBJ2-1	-	CASSPGSGYNEQFF	TGTGCCAGCAGTCCAGGTAGCGGCTACAATGAGCAGTTCTTC
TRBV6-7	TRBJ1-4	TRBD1	CASSTHRGQDEKLFF	TGTGCCAGCAGCACGCACAGGGGGCAAGATGAAAAACTGTTTTTT
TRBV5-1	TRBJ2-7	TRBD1	CASRKGQGPYEQYF	TGCGCCAGCAGGAAGGGACAGGGACCCTACGAGCAGTACTTC
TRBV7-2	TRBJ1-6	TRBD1	CASSLGQGGFPLHF	TGTGCCAGCAGCTTAGGACAGGGGGGATTTCCCCTCCACTTT
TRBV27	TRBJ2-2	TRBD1	CASSLFGQGANTGELFF	TGTGCCAGCAGTTTATTCGGACAGGGGGCGAACACCGGGGAGCTGTTTTTT
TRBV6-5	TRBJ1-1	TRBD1	CASSRQGEGTEAFF	TGTGCCAGCAGCAGACAGGGAGAAGGCACTGAAGCTTTCTTT
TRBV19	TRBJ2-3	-	CASSAGHLRTDTQYF	TGTGCCAGTAGCGCAGGACACCTACGCACAGATACGCAGTATTTT
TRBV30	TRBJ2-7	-	CAWSLSTSKYEEQYF	TGTGCCTGGAGCCTCTCGACTAGTAAGTATGAGGAACAGTACTTC
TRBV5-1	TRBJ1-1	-	CASSLGGQGWPNTEAFF	TGCGCCAGCAGCTTGGGAGGTCAGGGGTGGCCGAACACTGAAGCTTTCTTT
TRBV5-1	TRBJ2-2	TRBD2	CASSAGEPGELFF	TGCGCCAGCAGCGCGGGAGAACCCGGGGAGCTGTTTTTT
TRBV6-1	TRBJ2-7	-	CASSGIPIYEQYF	TGTGCCAGCAGTGGCATACCTATCTACGAGCAGTACTTC
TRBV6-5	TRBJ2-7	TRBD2	CASSLGLAGSYEQYF	TGTGCCAGCAGTTTGGGACTAGCGGGATCCTACGAGCAGTACTTC
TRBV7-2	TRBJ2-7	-	CASSFQGSYEQYF	TGTGCCAGCAGCTTCCAGGGTTCCTACGAGCAGTACTTC
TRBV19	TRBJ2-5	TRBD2	CASSGLAGGQETQYF	TGTGCCAGCAGCGGACTAGCGGGGGGGCAAGAGACCCAGTACTTC
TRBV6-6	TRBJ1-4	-	CASSYPSENEKLFF	TGTGCCAGCAGTTACCCGAGTGAGAATGAAAAACTGTTTTTT
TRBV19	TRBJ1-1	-	CASGRQVTNTEAFF	TGTGCCAGTGGCAGACAGGTAACGAACACTGAAGCTTTCTTT
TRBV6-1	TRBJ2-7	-	CASSYGTSTYEQYF	TGTGCCAGCAGCTACGGGACTTCCACCTACGAGCAGTACTTC
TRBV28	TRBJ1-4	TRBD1	CASRKRQGRPEKLFF	TGTGCCAGCAGAAAGAGACAGGGGCGCCCTGAAAAACTGTTTTTT
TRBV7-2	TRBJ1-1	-	CASSWTVEAFF	TGTGCCAGCAGCTGGACAGTTGAAGCTTTCTTT
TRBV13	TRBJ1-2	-	CASSTSPGRAYGYTF	TGTGCCAGCAGCACCTCCCCCGGGAGAGCCTATGGCTACACCTTC
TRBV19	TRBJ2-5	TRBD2	CASSPRRAGGVGQETQYF	TGTGCCAGTAGTCCCCGCCGAGCGGGAGGGGTGGGACAAGAGACCCAGTACTTC
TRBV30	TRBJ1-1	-	CAWSVLIGNTEAFF	TGTGCCTGGAGTGTACTAATAGGGAACACTGAAGCTTTCTTT
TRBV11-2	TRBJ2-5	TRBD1	CASSLYSGTGNF	TGTGCCAGCAGCTTATATTCCGGGACAGGGAACTTC
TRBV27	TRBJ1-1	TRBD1	CASSPQGGSGTEAFF	TGTGCCAGCAGTCCACAGGGGGGTTCGGGCACTGAAGCTTTCTTT
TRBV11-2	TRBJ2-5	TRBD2	CASSSVGTSGQETQYF	TGTGCCAGCAGCTCGGTAGGGACTAGCGGCCAAGAGACCCAGTACTTC
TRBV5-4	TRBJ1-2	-	CASSLGGTRYGYTF	TGTGCCAGCAGCTTGGGTGGAACTAGGTATGGCTACACCTTC
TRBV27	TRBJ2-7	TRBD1	CASSLFPRGYEPYEQYF	TGTGCCAGCAGTTTATTCCCCAGGGGGTATGAACCCTACGAGCAGTACTTC
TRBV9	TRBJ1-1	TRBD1	CASSRGQGPEAFF	TGTGCCAGCAGCCGAGGACAGGGGCCTGAAGCTTTCTTT
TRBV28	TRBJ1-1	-	CASSPYFNTEAFF	TGTGCCAGCAGTCCCTATTTTAACACTGAAGCTTTCTTT
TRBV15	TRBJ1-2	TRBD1	CATSKDPGQAFLYGYTF	TGTGCCACCAGCAAAGACCCGGGACAGGCGTTCCTCTATGGCTACACCTTC
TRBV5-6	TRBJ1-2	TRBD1	CASSPVGTVDGYTF	TGTGCCAGCAGCCCTGTAGGGACAGTGGATGGCTACACCTTC
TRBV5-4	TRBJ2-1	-	CASSDDRGSYNEQFF	TGTGCCAGCAGCGACGACAGAGGCTCCTACAATGAGCAGTTCTTC
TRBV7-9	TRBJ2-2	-	CASRGRMNTGELFF	TGTGCCAGCAGGGGGCGGATGAACACCGGGGAGCTGTTTTTT
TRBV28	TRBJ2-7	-	CASSPVATYEQYF	TGTGCCAGCAGTCCCGTGGCAACCTACGAGCAGTACTTC
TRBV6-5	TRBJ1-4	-	CASSEGRDGRKLFF	TGTGCCAGCAGCGAGGGGCGGGATGGCAGAAAACTGTTTTTT
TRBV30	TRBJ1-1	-	CAWSMTENTEAFF	TGTGCCTGGAGTATGACAGAGAACACTGAAGCTTTCTTT
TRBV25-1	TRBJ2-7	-	CASSEQGTLNYEQYF	TGTGCCAGCAGTGAACAGGGGACACTGAACTACGAGCAGTACTTC
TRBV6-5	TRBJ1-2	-	CASSSFTSGYTF	TGTGCCAGCAGTTCCTTTACAAGTGGCTACACCTTC
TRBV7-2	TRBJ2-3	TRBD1	CASSLVRGLSDTQYF	TGTGCCAGCAGCTTAGTGAGGGGGCTCTCAGATACGCAGTATTTT
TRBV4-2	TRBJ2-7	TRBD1	CASSRSTGGTLSYEQYF	TGTGCCAGCAGCCGGTCGACAGGGGGGACCCTTTCCTACGAGCAGTACTTC
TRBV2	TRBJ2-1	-	CARRRTGYNEQFF	TGTGCCAGGAGGAGAACCGGCTACAATGAGCAGTTCTTC
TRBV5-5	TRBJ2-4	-	CVGSREDKKNIQYF	TGCGTCGGCAGCAGGGAGGATAAGAAAAACATTCAGTACTTC
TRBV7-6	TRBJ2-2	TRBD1	CASSHPTGGLTGELFF	TGTGCCAGCAGCCATCCCACAGGGGGCCTTACCGGGGAGCTGTTTTTT
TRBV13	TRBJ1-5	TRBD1	CASSSGTGPYSNQPQHF	TGTGCCAGCAGTTCCGGGACAGGACCCTATAGCAATCAGCCCCAGCATTTT